This T cell receptor beta chain came from a study of beta chain features in type 1 diabetes. Study in general: Healthy donors, compared against patients, showed similar age, gender and cell yields.

The sample holds a few counts of this clone. CD45RO/CCR7/CD25/CD127/CD95/CD27 staining was used to isolate CD4+ naive, central memory, regulatory and stem cell-like memory cells by sorting. Germline CDR1 SGHRS, CDR2 YFSETQ. Unmatched junction bases numbered 7, after V lost 5 bases and J lost 3 bases. The CDR3 is 14 residues long. The entirety of the isolated RNA underwent reverse transcription, so expressed TCRB transcripts were sequenced. Data came from immunoSEQ multiplex PCR; TCRdb stores just in-frame clones and leaves some out. Here the sample spans hundreds of thousands of clones, roughly 15% being singletons.

The sample was naive CD4+ T cells from blood. The V gene is TRBV5-1, the J gene TRBJ2-5; 7 bases are a match to TRBD2. This TCR derives from a woman aged 18-30 years in good health. The CDR3 DNA follows: TGCGCCAGCAGGGGAATAGCGGGTAAAGAGACCCAGTACTTC. Translation: CASRGIAGKETQYF.